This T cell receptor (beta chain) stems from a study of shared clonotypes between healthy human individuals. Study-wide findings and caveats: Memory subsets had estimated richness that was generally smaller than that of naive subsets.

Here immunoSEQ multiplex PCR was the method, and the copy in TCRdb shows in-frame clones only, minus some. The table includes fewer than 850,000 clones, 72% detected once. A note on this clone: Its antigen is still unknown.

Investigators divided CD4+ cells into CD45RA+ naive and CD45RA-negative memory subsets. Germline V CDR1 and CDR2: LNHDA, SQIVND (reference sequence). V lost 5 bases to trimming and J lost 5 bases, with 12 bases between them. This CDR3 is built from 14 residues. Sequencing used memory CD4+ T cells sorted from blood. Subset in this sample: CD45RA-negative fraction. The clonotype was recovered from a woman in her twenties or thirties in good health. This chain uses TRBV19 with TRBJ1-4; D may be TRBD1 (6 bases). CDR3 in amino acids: CASSAEGGNEKLFF. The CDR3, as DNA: TGTGCCAGTAGTGCAGAAGGGGGAAATGAAAAACTGTTTTTT.